These 5 T cell receptor beta chains were sequenced from one sample in a study of T cell responses to AZD1222 COVID-19 vaccine. Here immunoSEQ multiplex PCR was the method, and the copy in TCRdb shows in-frame clones only, minus some. The top ten clones hold 6.5% to 9.5% of a sample with 80,000 to 85,000 clones, roughly 90% of them seen once. Source: peripheral blood, taken 28 days after the second AZD1222 dose. The receptors here all came from an adult who received the AZD1222 COVID-19 vaccine.

This clone was seen only once. The genes are TRBV7-6 and TRBJ2-7; 12 nucleotides agree with TRBD2. Germline trimming cut 4 bases from V and 1 base from J; bases unmatched to any gene: 2. CDR1 SGHVS and CDR2 FNYEAQ come from the germline V gene. This CDR3 is 15 amino acids long. The DNA of the CDR3 is TGTGCCAGCAGCTCAACTAGCGGGAGGTCCTACGAGCAGTACTTC. This sequence encodes CASSSTSGRSYEQYF.

CDR3 residues: CASSQEVSYNEQFF. The CDR3, as DNA: TGTGCCAGCAGCCAAGAGGTCTCCTACAATGAGCAGTTCTTC. The rearrangement joins TRBV3-1 (or the pseudogene TRBV3-2) to TRBJ2-1; D unresolved. V dropped 0 bases and J dropped 0 bases, with 3 bases sitting between them. Per the germline V gene, CDR1 is LGHDT and CDR2 is YNNKEL (reference sequence). The CDR3 extends over 14 amino acids.

The chain has TRBV24-1 and TRBJ1-5, with D unresolved. Trimming stripped 0 bases from V and 5 bases from J, with 10 bases between. This CDR3 is built from 15 residues. Germline V gene sequence: CDR1 KGHDR, CDR2 SFDVKD. In DNA, the CDR3 is TGTGCCACCAGTGATTTGAATTCAAGCGATCAGCCCCAGCATTTT. This codes for CATSDLNSSDQPQHF.

V usage is TRBV28 and J usage is TRBJ2-7, with D possibly matching TRBD1 (5 bases). The CDR3 has 14 residues. Germline assignment: CDR1 MDHEN and CDR2 SYDVKM. V was cut by 6 bases and J by 3 bases, with 15 bases left in between. CDR3 coding DNA: TGTGCCAGCAGCCGTCAGGGCCGTCACTACGAGCAGTACTTC. This sequence encodes CASSRQGRHYEQYF.

V gene TRBV2 combines with J gene TRBJ2-5; 10 bases fit TRBD2. CDR1 SNHLY and CDR2 FYNNEI come from the germline V gene. The V gene end was trimmed by 3 bases and the J gene end by 9 bases; junction bases not matched to a gene: 7. The CDR3 consists of 14 residues. The DNA of the CDR3 is TGTGCCAGCAGTGAGACTAGCGGGCAAGCAGCCCAGTACTTC. This gives the protein CASSETSGQAAQYF.